Below, 27 T cell receptor beta chains from the same sample are listed, as sequenced in a study of cytomegalovirus exposure and HLA in healthy donors. This PCR relied on a set of 60 Vbeta primers and 13 Jbeta primers. Sequenced by immunoSEQ multiplex PCR; TCRdb stores in-frame clones only, minus some. The repertoire holds under 150,000 clones, with 75% to 85% as singletons. The material sequenced was PBMCs. The receptor set was obtained from a woman in her forties in good health and CMV-seronegative.

The CDR3 DNA follows: TGTGCCATCAGCCCCCCCAGCGGGGGACCCAATGAGCAGTTCTTC. As protein: CAISPPSGGPNEQFF. The chain combines TRBV10-3 with TRBJ2-1; TRBD2 agrees at 8 bases. The CDR3 contains 15 residues. Germline V gene sequence: CDR1 ENHRY, CDR2 SYGVKD. Germline trimming cut 6 bases from V and 6 bases from J; bases unmatched to any gene: 10.

The sample holds one count of this clone. The rearrangement links TRBV7-9 to TRBJ2-5, with a tentative D call TRBD1 (6 bases). The CDR3 spans 14 residues. V dropped 5 bases and J dropped 2 bases, with 12 bases sitting between them. The germline gives CDR1 SEHNR, CDR2 FQNEAQ (reference sequence). CDR3 DNA: TGTGCCAGCAGCGTAACGACAGGACAAGAGACCCAGTACTTC. This gives the protein CASSVTTGQETQYF. Full variable domain (missing parts from reference TRBV7-9 and TRBJ2-5): DTGVSQNPRHKITKRGQNVTFRCDPISEHNRLYWYRQTLGQGPEFLTYFQNEAQLEKSRLLSDRFSAERPKGSFSTLEIQRTEQGDSAMYLCASSVTTGQETQYFGPGTRLLVL.

The chain couples TRBV7-2 to TRBJ1-5; perhaps TRBD1 as D (5 bases). This CDR3 region has 14 residues. Germline-derived CDR1 and CDR2 are SGHTA and FQGNSA. V was pared by 4 bases and J by 6 bases, with 13 bases between. The CDR3 DNA reads as TGTGCCAGCAGCTCCCGGCTCGGGGGTCAGCCCCAGCATTTT. Residues: CASSSRLGGQPQHF.

V is TRBV19 and J is TRBJ2-3, with TRBD2 as a possible D gene (6 bases). The germline CDR1 and CDR2 sequences are LNHDA and SQIVND (reference sequence). The V end lost 6 bases, the J end lost 5 bases, and 15 bases lay between the germline ends. The CDR3 is 14 amino acids. CDR3 loop: CASRSRGQGDTQYF. In DNA, the CDR3 is TGTGCCAGTAGGTCGCGGGGCCAGGGAGATACGCAGTATTTT.

V gene TRBV6-5 combines with J gene TRBJ2-3; perhaps TRBD1 as D (6 bases). The ends were cut back, 6 bases at V and 2 bases at J, with 12 bases in the middle. CDR3 size: 14 residues. Germline V CDR1 and CDR2: MNHEY, SVGAGI. CDR3 residues: CASSSRDITDTQYF. The CDR3 bases are TGTGCCAGCAGCAGCCGGGACATCACAGATACGCAGTATTTT.

The J gene is TRBJ1-1, the V gene TRBV11-1; 8 nucleotides agree with TRBD1. Germline values: CDR1 SGHAT, CDR2 FQDESV (reference sequence). With 7 bases clipped from V and 11 bases from J, the junction kept 12 bases outside the gene matches. The CDR3 spans 13 residues. In DNA form, the CDR3 reads TGTGCCAGCACCCCGAGCCGGGACAGGAATGCTTTCTTT. As protein: CASTPSRDRNAFF.

This chain's CDR3 is CASSEVQASSGNTIYF. In DNA, the CDR3 is TGTGCCAGCAGTGAAGTACAGGCGAGCTCTGGAAACACCATATATTTT. The rearrangement joins TRBV6-1 to TRBJ1-3; weak D call: TRBD1 (5 bases). Trimming took 1 base from V and 0 from J, leaving 10 bases between them. Germline CDR1 and CDR2: MNHNS and SASEGT. The CDR3 loop spans 16 amino acids.

The chain combines TRBV7-9 with TRBJ2-7, with 12 bases identical to TRBD1. The CDR3 consists of 18 residues. V gave up 4 bases and J gave up 7 bases; unmatched junction bases: 17. Germline V lookup: CDR1 SEHNR, CDR2 FQNEAQ (reference sequence). CDR3 sequence: CASSSPQSGDRGRREQYF. CDR3 DNA sequence: TGTGCCAGCAGCTCTCCTCAGTCGGGGGACAGGGGGCGAAGGGAGCAGTACTTC.

This clone was found a few times. In DNA, the CDR3 is TGTGCCAGCAGCCTATACTCTACTCCCGGGAGCGGGAACACCGGGGAGCTGTTTTTT. Its translation is CASSLYSTPGSGNTGELFF. This chain joins TRBV7-6 and TRBJ2-2; D is perhaps TRBD2 (6 bases). In germline, CDR1 is SGHVS, CDR2 FNYEAQ. V was cut by 5 bases and J by 1 base, with 23 bases left in between. This CDR3 spans 19 amino acids.

CDR3 region: CASSLIGLSYEQYF. Written as DNA, the CDR3 is TGTGCCAGCAGCTTGATAGGACTGTCCTACGAGCAGTACTTC. This sequence joins TRBV5-6 and TRBJ2-7, with D possibly TRBD2 on 5 matching bases. There are 14 residues in the CDR3. Between the trimmed V and J ends, which lost 1 base and 1 base, there was a span of 9 bases. Germline CDR1 is SGHDT and CDR2 is YYEEEE.

In this sample, this clone turned up a few times. The chain couples TRBV7-2 to TRBJ2-5; the match to TRBD2 covers 14 bases. The CDR3 runs to 16 residues. Germline CDR1 is SGHTA and CDR2 is FQGNSA. Germline trimming cut 7 bases from V and 8 bases from J; bases unmatched to any gene: 12. Here the CDR3 reads CASIKTSGGAVATQYF. CDR3 nucleotides: TGTGCCAGCATCAAGACTAGCGGGGGGGCTGTGGCTACCCAGTACTTC.

The V call is TRBV9, the J call TRBJ1-2; D remains ambiguous. With 3 bases removed from V and 8 bases from J, the gap between germline ends came to 11 bases. Germline V CDR1 and CDR2: SGDLS, YYNGEE. There are 12 residues in the CDR3. Here the CDR3 DNA reads TGTGCCAGCAGCGCGGAGAAGGAGGGCTACACCTTC. Amino acids: CASSAEKEGYTF.

The chain has TRBV19 and TRBJ2-7; weak D call: TRBD1 (5 bases). CDR1 and CDR2 from the germline V gene are LNHDA and SQIVND (reference sequence). Trimming shortened V by 5 bases and J by 4 bases, and 12 bases separated the two germline ends. This CDR3 spans 13 amino acids. CDR3 residues: CASSGSGKYEQYF. CDR3 sequence (DNA): TGTGCCAGTAGTGGGTCAGGGAAATACGAGCAGTACTTC.

The J gene is TRBJ1-5, the V gene TRBV4-3; possible D gene TRBD1, 6 bases. Germline values: CDR1 LGHNA, CDR2 YSLEER. There are 17 residues in the CDR3. V was clipped by 0 bases and J by 5 bases, with 17 bases between them. The CDR3 protein is CASSQDRGKGNDQPQHF. The DNA of the CDR3 is TGCGCCAGCAGCCAAGATAGGGGGAAGGGGAATGATCAGCCCCAGCATTTT.

The gene calls are TRBV14 and TRBJ1-2, with 7 bases that match TRBD1. This CDR3 comprises 17 residues. V dropped 1 base and J dropped 3; count of bases not matched to a gene: 11. Germline V gene sequence: CDR1 SGHDN, CDR2 FVKESK. DNA of the CDR3: TGTGCCAGCAGCCAAGTCGTTGTAAGGGGGCTTGACTATGGCTACACCTTC. It is translated as CASSQVVVRGLDYGYTF.

The V call is TRBV21-1, the J call TRBJ2-6; no check of the table's D call, TRBD2, against the DNA was made. TRBV21-1 is recorded as a pseudogene. The CDR3 is 21 amino acids. CDR3 nucleotides: TGTGCCAGCAGCGAACCGCCTTGGGAGGCACTGAGCCCCTCTGGGGCCAACGTCCTGACTTTC. Translation gives CASSEPPWEALSPSGANVLTF.

The rearrangement joins TRBV25-1 to TRBJ1-1; TRBD1 might be the D (5 bases). From germline, CDR1 is MGHDK and CDR2 SYGVNS. This CDR3 has 12 amino acids. Trimming pared 2 bases from V and 7 bases from J, leaving 8 bases between. The CDR3 region has the DNA TGTGCCAGCAGTGAACAGGGTTGTGAAGCTTTCTTT. Protein sequence: CASSEQGCEAFF.

V gene TRBV5-1 combines with J gene TRBJ2-5, with 16 bases matching TRBD2. From germline, CDR1 is SGHRS and CDR2 YFSETQ. V trimming: 4 bases; J trimming: 5 bases; junction bases outside the gene matches: 8. The CDR3 consists of 17 residues. The CDR3 sequence is CASSPGTSGGALETQYF. The CDR3, as DNA: TGCGCCAGCAGCCCTGGGACTAGCGGGGGGGCCCTGGAGACCCAGTACTTC.

The gene calls are TRBV7-7 and TRBJ1-1, with no clear D. The CDR3 spans 13 residues. The germline V gene encodes CDR1 SSHAT and CDR2 FNYEAQ (reference sequence). V lost 5 bases and J lost 3, with 10 bases in between. The CDR3 DNA sequence: TGTGCCAGCAGCCCTTCGGTGGACACTGAAGCTTTCTTT. Residues: CASSPSVDTEAFF.

The chain is built from TRBV2 and TRBJ2-3; a weak D match, TRBD1 (5 bases). The CDR3 has 14 residues. The V end lost 7 bases, the J end lost 3 bases, and 14 bases lay between the germline ends. Germline CDR1 and CDR2: SNHLY and FYNNEI. CDR3 DNA sequence: TGTGCCAGCACTCCAGACAGAGTTACAGATACGCAGTATTTT. It translates to CASTPDRVTDTQYF. The complete variable domain, with remaining parts taken from reference TRBV2 and TRBJ2-3, reads EPEVTQTPSHQVTQMGQEVILRCVPISNHLYFYWYRQILGQKVEFLVSFYNNEISEKSEIFDDQFSVERPDGSNFTLKIRSTKLEDSAMYFCASTPDRVTDTQYFGPGTRLTVL.

As DNA, the CDR3 is TGTGCCAGCAGCTTATCCCCTAGCGGGGGCCTGGGAAAGACCCAGTACTTC. Protein sequence: CASSLSPSGGLGKTQYF. This chain connects TRBV7-2 to TRBJ2-5; 10 nucleotides agree with TRBD2. The CDR3 runs to 17 residues. Germline CDR1 reads SGHTA; CDR2 reads FQGNSA. V was pared by 2 bases and J by 6 bases, with 12 bases of the junction left unmatched.

The chain carries TRBV5-1 and TRBJ2-1, with 9 positions matching TRBD2. Germline CDR1 and CDR2: SGHRS and YFSETQ. Trimming removed 4 bases from V and 4 bases from J; junction bases left unmatched: 12. CDR3 size: 17 residues. The CDR3 DNA reads as TGCGCCAGCAGCCAGCAGACCCGACTAGCGGATTACAATGAGCAGTTCTTC. This gives the protein CASSQQTRLADYNEQFF.

On this clone: A junction end diverges from the germline sequence, so it may reflect a read error. The V call is TRBV12-5, the J call TRBJ1-2, with D perhaps matching TRBD1 (5 bases). The CDR3 is 13 residues long. Germline V lookup: CDR1 LGHNT, CDR2 FRNRAP. As DNA, the CDR3 is TGTGCTAGTAGTTTGGCCCCCGGGGGTGGCTACACCTTC. Translation gives CASSLAPGGGYTF.

The V and J genes are TRBV15 and TRBJ1-4; 7 nucleotides line up with TRBD1. The CDR3 runs 14 residues. Germline V gene sequence: CDR1 LNHNV, CDR2 YYDKDF (reference sequence). V gave up 4 bases and J gave up 6 bases; unmatched junction bases: 5. The CDR3 is CATSITGVHEKLFF. CDR3 nucleotides: TGTGCCACCAGCATCACAGGGGTTCATGAAAAACTGTTTTTT.

This clone was seen only a few times. V and J are TRBV27 and TRBJ2-5; 10 bases are shared with TRBD2. Looked up from germline, CDR1 is MNHEY and CDR2 is SMNVEV (reference sequence). Trimming took 6 bases from V and 2 from J; bases not matched to a gene: 3. This CDR3 spans 14 amino acids. The CDR3 region has the DNA TGTGCCAGCAGGGTACTAGCGGGGCAAGAGACCCAGTACTTC. Its protein is CASRVLAGQETQYF.

This clone was seen just once. The chain links TRBV6-1 to TRBJ2-4; 10 positions agree with TRBD1. Germline CDR1 MNHNS, CDR2 SASEGT. CDR3 length: 14 residues. After removal of 7 bases from V and 6 bases from J, the junction contained 6 bases not matched to a gene. The CDR3 DNA reads TGTGCCAGCACCAGACAGGGGGCAGTAAACATTCAGTACTTC. It is translated as CASTRQGAVNIQYF.

In regard to this clone: Mismatch with germline at one junction end may stem from a read error. This rearrangement joins TRBV6-5 to TRBJ2-1; 9 bases match TRBD1. CDR1 and CDR2 from the germline V gene are MNHEY and SVGAGI. This CDR3 contains 13 residues. This CDR3 is CAGSRTGVGEQFF. The CDR3 bases are TGTGCCGGCAGTCGGACAGGGGTGGGTGAGCAGTTCTTC.